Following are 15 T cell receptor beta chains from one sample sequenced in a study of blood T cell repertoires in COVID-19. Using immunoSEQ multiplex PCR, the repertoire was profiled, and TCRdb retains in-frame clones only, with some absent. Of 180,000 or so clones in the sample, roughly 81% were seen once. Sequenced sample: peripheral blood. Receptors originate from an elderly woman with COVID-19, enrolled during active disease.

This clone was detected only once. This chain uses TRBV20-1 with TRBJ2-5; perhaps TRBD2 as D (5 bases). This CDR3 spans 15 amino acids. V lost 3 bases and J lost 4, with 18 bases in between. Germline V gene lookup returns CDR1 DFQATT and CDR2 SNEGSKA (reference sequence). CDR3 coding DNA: TGCAGTGCTAGTCAAGAGGGAGTTTCGGGAGAGACCCAGTACTTC. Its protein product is CSASQEGVSGETQYF.

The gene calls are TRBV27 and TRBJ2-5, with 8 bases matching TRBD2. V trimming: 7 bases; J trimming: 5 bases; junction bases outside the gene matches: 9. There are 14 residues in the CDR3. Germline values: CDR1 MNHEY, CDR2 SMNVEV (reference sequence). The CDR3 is CASIAGRGAETQYF. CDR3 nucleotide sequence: TGTGCCAGCATAGCGGGAAGGGGTGCGGAGACCCAGTACTTC.

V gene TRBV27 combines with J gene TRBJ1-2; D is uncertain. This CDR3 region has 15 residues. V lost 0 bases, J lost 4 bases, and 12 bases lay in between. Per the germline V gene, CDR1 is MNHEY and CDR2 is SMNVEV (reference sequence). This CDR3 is CASSLSAVRGYGYTF. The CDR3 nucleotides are TGTGCCAGCAGTTTATCGGCCGTCCGCGGCTATGGCTACACCTTC.

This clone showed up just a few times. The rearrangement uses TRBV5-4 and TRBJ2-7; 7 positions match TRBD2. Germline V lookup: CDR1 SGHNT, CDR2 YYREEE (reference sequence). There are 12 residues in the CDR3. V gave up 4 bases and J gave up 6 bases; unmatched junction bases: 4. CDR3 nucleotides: TGTGCCAGCAGCCGAGGACTAGGCGAGCAGTACTTC. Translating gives CASSRGLGEQYF.

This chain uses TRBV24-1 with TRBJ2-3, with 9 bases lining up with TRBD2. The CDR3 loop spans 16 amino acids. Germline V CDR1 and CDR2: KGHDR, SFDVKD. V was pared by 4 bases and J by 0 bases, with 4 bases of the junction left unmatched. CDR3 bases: TGTGCCACCAGTGACCCGACTAGCGGAAGCACAGATACGCAGTATTTT. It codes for CATSDPTSGSTDTQYF.

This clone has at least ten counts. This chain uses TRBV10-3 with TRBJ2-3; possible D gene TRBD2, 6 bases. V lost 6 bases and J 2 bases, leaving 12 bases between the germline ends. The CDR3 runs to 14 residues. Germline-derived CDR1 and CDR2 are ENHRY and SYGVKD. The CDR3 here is CAIRGDSNTDTQYF. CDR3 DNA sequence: TGTGCCATCAGGGGGGACTCAAACACAGATACGCAGTATTTT.

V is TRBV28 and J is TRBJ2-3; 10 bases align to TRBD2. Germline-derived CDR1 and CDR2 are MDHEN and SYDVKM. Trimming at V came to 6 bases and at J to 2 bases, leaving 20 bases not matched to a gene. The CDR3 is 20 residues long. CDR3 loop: CASSLYYGLAGEGVTDTQYF. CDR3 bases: TGTGCCAGCAGCCTTTATTACGGGCTAGCGGGAGAGGGGGTCACAGATACGCAGTATTTT.

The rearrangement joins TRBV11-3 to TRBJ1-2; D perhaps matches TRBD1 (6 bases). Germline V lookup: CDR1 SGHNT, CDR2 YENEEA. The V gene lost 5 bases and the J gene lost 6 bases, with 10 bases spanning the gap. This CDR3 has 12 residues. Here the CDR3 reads CASSDNRDGYTF. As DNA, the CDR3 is TGTGCCAGCAGCGACAACAGGGATGGCTACACCTTC.

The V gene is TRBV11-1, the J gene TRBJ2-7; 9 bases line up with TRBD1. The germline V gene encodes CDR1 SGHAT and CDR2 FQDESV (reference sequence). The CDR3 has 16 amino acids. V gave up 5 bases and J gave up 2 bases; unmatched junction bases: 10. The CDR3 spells CASSPLTGGGPYEQYF. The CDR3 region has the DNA TGTGCCAGCAGCCCCCTCACAGGGGGCGGCCCCTACGAGCAGTACTTC. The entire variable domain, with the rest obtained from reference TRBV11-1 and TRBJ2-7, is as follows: EAEVAQSPRYKITEKSQAVAFWCDPISGHATLYWYRQILGQGPELLVQFQDESVVDDSQLPKDRFSAERLKGVDSTLKIQPAELGDSAMYLCASSPLTGGGPYEQYFGPGTRLTVT.

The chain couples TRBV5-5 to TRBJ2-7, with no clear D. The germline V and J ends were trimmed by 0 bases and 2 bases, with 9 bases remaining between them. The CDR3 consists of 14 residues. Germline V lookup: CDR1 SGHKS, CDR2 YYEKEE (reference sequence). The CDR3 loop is CASSLAVSTYEQYF. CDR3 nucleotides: TGTGCCAGCAGCTTGGCTGTCAGTACCTACGAGCAGTACTTC. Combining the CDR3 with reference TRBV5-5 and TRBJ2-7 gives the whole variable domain DAGVTQSPTHLIKTRGQQVTLRCSPISGHKSVSWYQQVLGQGPQFIFQYYEKEERGRGNFPDRFSARQFPNYSSELNVNALLLGDSALYLCASSLAVSTYEQYFGPGTRLTVT.

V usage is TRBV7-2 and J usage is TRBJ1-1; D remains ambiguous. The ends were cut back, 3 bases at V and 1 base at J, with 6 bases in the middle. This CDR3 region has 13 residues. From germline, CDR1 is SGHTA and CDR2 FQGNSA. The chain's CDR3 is CASSFRSNTEAFF. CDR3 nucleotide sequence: TGTGCCAGCAGCTTCCGGTCGAACACTGAAGCTTTCTTT.

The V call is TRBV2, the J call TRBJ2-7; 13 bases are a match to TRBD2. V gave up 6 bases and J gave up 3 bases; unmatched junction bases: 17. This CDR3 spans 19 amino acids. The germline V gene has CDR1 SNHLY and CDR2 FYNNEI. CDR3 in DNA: TGTGCCAGCAGAACCATATCCGGGACTAGCGGGAATCCCAGCTACGAGCAGTACTTC. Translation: CASRTISGTSGNPSYEQYF.

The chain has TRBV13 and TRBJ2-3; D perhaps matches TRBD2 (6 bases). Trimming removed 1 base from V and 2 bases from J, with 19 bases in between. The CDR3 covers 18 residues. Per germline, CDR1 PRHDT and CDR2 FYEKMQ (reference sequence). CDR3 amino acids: CASSLAGSWRGVTDTQYF. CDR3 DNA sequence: TGTGCCAGCAGCTTAGCAGGGTCCTGGCGGGGCGTCACAGATACGCAGTATTTT. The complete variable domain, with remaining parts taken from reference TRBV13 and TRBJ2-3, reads AAGVIQSPRHLIKEKRETATLKCYPIPRHDTVYWYQQGPGQDPQFLISFYEKMQSDKGSIPDRFSAQQFSDYHSELNMSSLELGDSALYFCASSLAGSWRGVTDTQYFGPGTRLTVL.

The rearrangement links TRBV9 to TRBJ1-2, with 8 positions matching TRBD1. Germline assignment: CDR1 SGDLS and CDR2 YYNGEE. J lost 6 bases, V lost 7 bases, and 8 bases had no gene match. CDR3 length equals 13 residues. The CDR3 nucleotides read TGTGCCAGCTCCCTACAGGGGGGGGATGGCTACACCTTC. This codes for CASSLQGGDGYTF.

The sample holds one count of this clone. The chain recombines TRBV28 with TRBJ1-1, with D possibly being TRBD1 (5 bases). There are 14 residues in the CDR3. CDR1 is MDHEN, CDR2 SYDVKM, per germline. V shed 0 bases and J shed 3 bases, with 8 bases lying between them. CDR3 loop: CASSLWPGYTEAFF. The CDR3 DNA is TGTGCCAGCAGTTTATGGCCAGGGTACACTGAAGCTTTCTTT.